The 11 T cell receptor beta chains reported below all come from one sample, sequenced in a study of shared clonotypes between healthy human individuals. Data came from immunoSEQ multiplex PCR; TCRdb stores just in-frame clones and leaves some out. The profile covers about 2.5 million clones, with around 90% appearing a single time and about 0.36% taken by the ten largest. The material sequenced was naive CD4+ T cells from PBMCs. Described subset: CD45RA+ positively selected. The receptors were sampled from a man between 18 and 29 years old in good health. Some clones in this sample may be carry-over from other donors' samples.

This chain connects TRBV6-5 to TRBJ1-1; TRBD1 agrees at 9 bases. The CDR3 has 14 residues. Germline trimming cut 5 bases from V and 5 bases from J; bases unmatched to any gene: 6. The germline V gene encodes CDR1 MNHEY and CDR2 SVGAGI. This CDR3 reads CASSTQGASTEAFF. The CDR3 DNA follows: TGTGCCAGCAGTACACAGGGGGCGAGTACTGAAGCTTTCTTT.

In DNA, the CDR3 is TGTGCCACCAGCAGAGATCGGGGCTTGAGGACCGGTGACACCGGGGAGCTGTTTTTT. Its translation: CATSRDRGLRTGDTGELFF. This chain links TRBV15 with TRBJ2-2; D possibly uses TRBD1 or TRBD2 (5 bases each). The germline gives CDR1 LNHNV, CDR2 YYDKDF (reference sequence). The CDR3 spans 19 residues. Trimming left V 0 bases short and J 3 bases short, with 20 bases between.

This chain connects TRBV4-2 to TRBJ2-1; 9 nucleotides line up with TRBD2. J gave up 6 bases and V 2 bases, and 14 bases lay outside the gene matches. Germline CDR1 reads LGHNA; CDR2 reads YNFKEQ. The CDR3 runs to 18 residues. The CDR3 DNA reads as TGTGCCAGCAGCCAAAAGTCGGGCGGTCTAGCGGGATTCAATGAGCAGTTCTTC. This sequence encodes CASSQKSGGLAGFNEQFF.

Comment on this clone: Within the sample, other DNA sequences also encode this same CDR3. This sequence joins TRBV6-5 and TRBJ2-7; 9 bases are a match to TRBD1. The CDR3 consists of 15 residues. Germline V gives CDR1 MNHEY, CDR2 SVGAGI. The V gene end was trimmed by 2 bases and the J gene end by 3 bases; junction bases not matched to a gene: 5. CDR3 residues: CASSYRDRGIYEQYF. The CDR3 DNA follows: TGTGCCAGCAGTTACCGCGACAGGGGGATCTACGAGCAGTACTTC.

This clone has only one observation. The V and J genes are TRBV5-1 and TRBJ2-3; TRBD1 matches 10 bases. This CDR3 is 16 amino acids long. With 7 bases clipped from V and 3 bases from J, the junction kept 11 bases outside the gene matches. The V gene's germline CDR1 is SGHRS and CDR2 YFSETQ. CDR3 nucleotide sequence: TGCGCCAGCTCCTCCCAGGGACAGGGGCTAACAGATACGCAGTATTTT. Its translation: CASSSQGQGLTDTQYF.

The genes are TRBV7-2 and TRBJ2-7, with TRBD1 as a possible D gene (6 bases). The CDR3 is 14 amino acids. V lost 4 bases, J lost 3 bases, and 13 bases lay in between. In germline, CDR1 is SGHTA, CDR2 FQGNSA. DNA of the CDR3: TGTGCCAGCAGCTCCAGGGGTGGGCGCTACGAGCAGTACTTC. Its protein product is CASSSRGGRYEQYF.

The V call is TRBV30, the J call TRBJ1-2; D gene uncertain. The CDR3 runs to 11 residues. In germline, CDR1 is GTSNPN, CDR2 SVGIG (reference sequence). CDR3 sequence: CARRVNLGYTF. The CDR3 bases are TGTGCTCGGAGGGTTAATCTTGGCTACACCTTC. Full variable domain (missing parts from reference TRBV30 and TRBJ1-2): SQTIHQWPATLVQPVGSPLSLECTVEGTSNPNLYWYRQAAGRGLQLLFYSVGIGQISSEVPQNLSASRPQDRQFILSSKKLLLSDSGFYLCARRVNLGYTFGSGTRLTVV.

The J gene is TRBJ2-1, the V gene TRBV15; D could derive from TRBD1 or TRBD2 (5 bases each). Germline-derived CDR1 and CDR2 are LNHNV and YYDKDF (reference sequence). The CDR3 totals 17 residues. V lost 0 bases and J lost 9, with 21 bases in between. The CDR3 region has the DNA TGTGCCACCAGCAGAGATCTCGGGACGGTTGAAATCGGTGAGCAGTTCTTC. Residues: CATSRDLGTVEIGEQFF.

The V gene is TRBV5-1, the J gene TRBJ1-3; unclear D gene. Germline CDR1 and CDR2: SGHRS and YFSETQ. CDR3 length: 14 amino acids. Between the trimmed V and J ends, which lost 0 bases and 8 bases, there was a span of 12 bases. Here the CDR3 reads CASSLGRNSDTIYF. The DNA for the CDR3 is TGCGCCAGCAGCTTGGGGCGGAATTCCGACACCATATATTTT. The full variable domain, with the rest looked up from reference TRBV5-1 and TRBJ1-3, is KAGVTQTPRYLIKTRGQQVTLSCSPISGHRSVSWYQQTPGQGLQFLFEYFSETQRNKGNFPGRFSGRQFSNSRSEMNVSTLELGDSALYLCASSLGRNSDTIYFGEGSWLTVV.

The chain joins TRBV11-2 to TRBJ2-3, with 13 bases fitting TRBD2. Trimming removed 1 base from V and 8 bases from J; junction bases left unmatched: 6. This CDR3 is built from 16 residues. Germline-derived CDR1 and CDR2 are SGHAT and FQNNGV. The CDR3 is CASSLVLAGGPGTQYF. In nucleotides, the CDR3 is TGTGCCAGCAGCTTAGTACTAGCGGGAGGGCCAGGTACGCAGTATTTT.

The genes are TRBV5-1 and TRBJ2-7, with TRBD2 matching over 7 bases. V was pared by 6 bases and J by 7 bases, with 13 bases of the junction left unmatched. The CDR3 is 14 amino acids. The germline gives CDR1 SGHRS, CDR2 YFSETQ. The CDR3: CASTPSRETGEQYF. In nucleotides, the CDR3 is TGCGCCAGCACCCCCTCGCGGGAGACTGGGGAGCAGTACTTC.